This record concerns one T cell receptor beta chain sequence. This record comes from a study of blood T cell repertoires in COVID-19. Overall study context: Researchers got acute and convalescent COVID-19 samples from the United States, Italy and Spain. In each case, the material was cDNA or gDNA derived from T cells, B-cell-depleted T cells, or PBMCs.

Trimming removed 4 bases from V and 2 bases from J; junction bases left unmatched: 4. The CDR3 runs to 14 residues. Germline V gene lookup returns CDR1 MNHEY and CDR2 SVGAGI. Under the authors' procedure: Cell counts per sample came from amplifying reference gene primers. Libraries were prepared by immunoSEQ multiplex PCR; TCRdb keeps only in-frame clonotypes and omits some of them. The D gene and trimming were derived from the DNA, and the V and J assignments and clone size from that table. The sample has about 120,000 clones; about 90% are singletons. The gene calls are TRBV6-5 and TRBJ2-5; 7 nucleotides agree with TRBD1. This TCR was sampled from a human donor in a cohort sampled during active COVID-19. Sequences were obtained from peripheral blood. CDR3 bases: TGTGCCAGCAGTTTGGGACAGAGGCAAGAGACCCAGTACTTC. Protein product: CASSLGQRQETQYF.